The subject of this entry is one T cell receptor beta chain. The data are from a study of blood T cell repertoires in COVID-19. Study-level background: Spain, Italy and the United States supplied samples that represented acute and convalescent COVID-19. The analysed material was cDNA or gDNA that came from T cells, B-cell-depleted T cells, or PBMCs.

In the study's own analysis: Amplification of reference gene primers provided the estimated nucleated cell counts. The assay was immunoSEQ multiplex PCR, and TCRdb's table has in-frame clones only and misses some. V and J calls and clone size come straight from that table; D and trimming were deduced from the DNA. This sample carries just over 35,000 clones, roughly 90% of them seen once, and the ten largest clones take roughly 21%. The V and J ends lost 8 bases and 6 bases respectively, with 14 bases between them. This CDR3 has 13 residues. Germline V CDR1 and CDR2: SEHNR, FQNEAQ (reference sequence).

Sequenced material: peripheral blood. V usage is TRBV7-9 and J usage is TRBJ2-1; possible D gene TRBD2, 5 bases. This receptor was identified in a man in his fifties or sixties with acute or convalescent COVID-19. CDR3 coding DNA: TGTGCCAGCGGGATGGAGGCGGGCAATGAGCAGTTCTTC. It yields the protein CASGMEAGNEQFF.